Sequencing of this TCR beta chain was carried out in a study of OX40 agonist ivuxolimab in advanced cancers. TCRdb keeps only in-frame clones here, not all; method: immunoSEQ multiplex PCR. The data show 55,000 to 60,000 clones, 65% to 85% seen once. Points on this clone: Its antigen is not known.

CDR1 is MNHNY and CDR2 is SVGAGI in the germline V gene (reference sequence). Trimming at V came to 0 bases and at J to 5 bases, leaving 3 bases not matched to a gene. This CDR3 spans 15 amino acids. General observations from the study: Clonal expansion was seen in CD4+ and CD8+ blood T cells by week 6 at 0.1 to 3.0 mg/kg.

This specimen consisted of CD4+ or CD8+ T cells sorted from blood, obtained in a trial of the OX40 agonist ivuxolimab. The receptor comes from an adult with an advanced solid tumor such as melanoma, head and neck, liver or kidney cancer. The rearrangement joins TRBV6-6 to TRBJ2-5, with 10 nucleotides matching TRBD1. The CDR3, as DNA: TGTGCCAGCAGTTACTCGACAGGGGGCCGGGAGACCCAGTACTTC. The encoded protein is CASSYSTGGRETQYF.